The 8 T cell receptor beta chains given below trace back to one sample, sequenced in a study of T cell changes during pregnancy in multiple sclerosis. Assay: immunoSEQ multiplex PCR; the TCRdb copy retains only in-frame clones and omits some. The repertoire has some 74,000 clones, over 80% of them found once; the top ten carry about 2.3%. This material consisted of peripheral blood, taken before pregnancy. Receptors were obtained from a female donor with multiple sclerosis, enrolled in a pregnancy study.

The chain combines TRBV29-1 with TRBJ2-1; possibly TRBD1 for D (6 bases). The CDR3 has 12 amino acids. The V gene's germline CDR1 is SQVTM and CDR2 ANQGSEA. The V end was cut by 4 bases, the J end by 5 bases, with 9 bases between. As DNA, the CDR3 is TGCAGCGTTGGAGGGGGTAACAATGAGCAGTTCTTC. It yields the protein CSVGGGNNEQFF.

This chain connects TRBV6-5 to TRBJ2-5, with 9 bases matching TRBD2. Germline V gene data show CDR1 as MNHEY and CDR2 as SVGAGI. V dropped 0 bases and J dropped 4; count of bases not matched to a gene: 3. The CDR3 is made up of 15 amino acids. CDR3 DNA: TGTGCCAGCAGTTACTCGGCGGGAGGGCGAGAGACCCAGTACTTC. This codes for CASSYSAGGRETQYF.

The chain carries TRBV9 and TRBJ1-2; the D is unclear. Germline CDR1 and CDR2: SGDLS and YYNGEE. CDR3 length: 18 amino acids. V was cut by 0 bases and J by 4 bases, with 22 bases left in between. CDR3 amino acids: CASSVGIGHLVGIYGYTF. DNA for the CDR3: TGTGCCAGCAGCGTAGGGATCGGCCACCTCGTCGGGATCTATGGCTACACCTTC.

This chain connects TRBV10-3 to TRBJ1-5; perhaps TRBD1 as D (5 bases). From germline, CDR1 is ENHRY and CDR2 SYGVKD. The CDR3 covers 15 residues. V lost 0 bases, J lost 4 bases, and 10 bases lay in between. CDR3 nucleotide sequence: TGTGCCATCAGTGAGTCGTTAGGGGAAAATCAGCCCCAGCATTTT. It codes for CAISESLGENQPQHF.

The chain employs TRBV4-3 and TRBJ2-7; 8 positions agree with TRBD1. CDR1 and CDR2 from the germline V gene are LGHNA and YSLEER. With 3 bases clipped from V and 2 bases from J, the junction kept 6 bases outside the gene matches. CDR3 length: 15 amino acids. The CDR3 coding sequence is TGCGCCAGCAGCCAGGGGACAGGTGCTACCTACGAGCAGTACTTC. Its translation: CASSQGTGATYEQYF.

The chain combines TRBV28 with TRBJ2-2; 7 bases fit TRBD2. Germline V CDR1 and CDR2: MDHEN, SYDVKM. This CDR3 is built from 15 residues. V lost 4 bases and J lost 5; bases outside the gene matches: 7. This CDR3 reads CASSSGSSGTGELFF. DNA for the CDR3: TGTGCCAGCAGTTCCGGGTCTAGCGGAACCGGGGAGCTGTTTTTT.

The chain links TRBV5-1 to TRBJ2-7; 9 bases match TRBD1. This CDR3 is built from 14 residues. The V gene end was trimmed by 4 bases and the J gene end by 7 bases; junction bases not matched to a gene: 9. Germline-derived CDR1 and CDR2 are SGHRS and YFSETQ. The CDR3 loop is CASSLRTGVGEQYF. The CDR3 DNA reads as TGCGCCAGCAGCCTAAGGACAGGGGTTGGGGAGCAGTACTTC.

The chain employs TRBV4-1 and TRBJ1-5; D perhaps matches TRBD1 (6 bases). Germline V gene lookup returns CDR1 MGHRA and CDR2 YSYEKL. V lost 2 bases, J lost 7 bases, and 12 bases lay in between. The CDR3 runs 14 residues. The CDR3 region is CASSQNREGQPQHF. CDR3 nucleotides: TGCGCCAGCAGCCAAAACAGGGAGGGCCAGCCCCAGCATTTT.